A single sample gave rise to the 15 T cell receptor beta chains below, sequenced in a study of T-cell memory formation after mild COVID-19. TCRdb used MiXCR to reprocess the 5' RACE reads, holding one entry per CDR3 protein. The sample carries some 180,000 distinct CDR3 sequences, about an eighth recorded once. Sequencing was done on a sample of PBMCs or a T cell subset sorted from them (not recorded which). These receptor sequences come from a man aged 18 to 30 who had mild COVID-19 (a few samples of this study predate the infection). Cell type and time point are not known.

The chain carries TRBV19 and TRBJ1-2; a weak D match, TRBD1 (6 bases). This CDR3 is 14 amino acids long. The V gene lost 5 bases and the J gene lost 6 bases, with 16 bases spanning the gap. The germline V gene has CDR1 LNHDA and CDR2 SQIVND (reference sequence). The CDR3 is CASSSQTGVDGYTF. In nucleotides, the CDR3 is TGTGCCAGTAGTTCCCAGACAGGTGTCGATGGCTACACCTTC.

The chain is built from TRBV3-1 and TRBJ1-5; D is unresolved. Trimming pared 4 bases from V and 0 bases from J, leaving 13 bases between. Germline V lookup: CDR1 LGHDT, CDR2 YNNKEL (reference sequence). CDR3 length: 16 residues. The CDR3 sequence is CASSLGHGASNQPQHF. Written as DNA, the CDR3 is TGTGCCAGCAGCCTCGGTCATGGAGCTAGCAATCAGCCCCAGCATTTT.

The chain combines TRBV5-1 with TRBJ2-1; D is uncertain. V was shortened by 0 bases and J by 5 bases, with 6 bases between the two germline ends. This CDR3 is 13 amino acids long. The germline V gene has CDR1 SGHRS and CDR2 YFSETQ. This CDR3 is CASSLVRNNEQFF. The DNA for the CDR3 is TGCGCCAGCAGCTTGGTGAGGAACAATGAGCAGTTCTTC.

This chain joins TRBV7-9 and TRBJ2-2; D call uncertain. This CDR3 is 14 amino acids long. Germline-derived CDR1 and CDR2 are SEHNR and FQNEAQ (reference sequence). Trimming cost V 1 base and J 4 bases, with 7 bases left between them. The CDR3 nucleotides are TGTGCCAGCAGCTTAGAGAGCCCCACCGGGGAGCTGTTTTTT. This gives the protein CASSLESPTGELFF.

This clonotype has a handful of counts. Here the CDR3 reads CASSPFSGTSTANVLTF. In DNA, the CDR3 is TGTGCCAGCAGCCCTTTTTCCGGGACAAGTACGGCCAACGTCCTGACTTTC. This chain connects TRBV7-3 to TRBJ2-6; the D gene is possibly TRBD1 (6 bases). CDR3 size: 17 residues. Trimming removed 5 bases from V and 6 bases from J, with 20 bases in between. Germline V gene lookup returns CDR1 SGHTA and CDR2 FQGTGA.

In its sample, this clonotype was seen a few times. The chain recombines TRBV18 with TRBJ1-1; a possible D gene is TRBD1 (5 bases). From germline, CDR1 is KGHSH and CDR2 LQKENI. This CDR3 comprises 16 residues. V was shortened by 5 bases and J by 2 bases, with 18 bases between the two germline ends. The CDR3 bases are TGTGCCAGCTCATTTACCGGGGCGCCCAGTAACACTGAAGCTTTCTTT. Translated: CASSFTGAPSNTEAFF.

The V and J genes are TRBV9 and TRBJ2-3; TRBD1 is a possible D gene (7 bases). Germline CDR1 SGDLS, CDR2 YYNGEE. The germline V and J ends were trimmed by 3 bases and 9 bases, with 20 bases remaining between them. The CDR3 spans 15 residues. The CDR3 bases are TGTGCCAGCAGCGCCCGTAGCGGCGCAGGGGGAACGCAGTATTTT. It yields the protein CASSARSGAGGTQYF. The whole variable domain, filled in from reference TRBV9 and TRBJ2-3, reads DSGVTQTPKHLITATGQRVTLRCSPRSGDLSVYWYQQSLDQGLQFLIQYYNGEERAKGNILERFSAQQFPDLHSELNLSSLELGDSALYFCASSARSGAGGTQYFGPGTRLTVL.

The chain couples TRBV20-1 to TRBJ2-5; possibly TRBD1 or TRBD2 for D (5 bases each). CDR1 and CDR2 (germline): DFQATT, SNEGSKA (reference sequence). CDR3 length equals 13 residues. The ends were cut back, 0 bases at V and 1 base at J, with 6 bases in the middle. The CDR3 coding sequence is TGCAGTGCTAGAGATGGGACCCAAGAGACCCAGTACTTC. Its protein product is CSARDGTQETQYF.

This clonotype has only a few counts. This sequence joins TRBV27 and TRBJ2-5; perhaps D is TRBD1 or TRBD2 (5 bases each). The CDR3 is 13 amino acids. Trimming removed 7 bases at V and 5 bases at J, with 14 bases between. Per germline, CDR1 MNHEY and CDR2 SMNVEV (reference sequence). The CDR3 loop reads CASMGDVRETQYF. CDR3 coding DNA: TGTGCCAGCATGGGGGATGTGCGTGAGACCCAGTACTTC.

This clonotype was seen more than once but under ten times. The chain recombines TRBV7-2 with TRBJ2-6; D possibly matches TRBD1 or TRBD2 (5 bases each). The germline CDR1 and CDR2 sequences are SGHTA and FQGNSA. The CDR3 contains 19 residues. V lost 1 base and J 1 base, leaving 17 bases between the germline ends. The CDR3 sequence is CASSLGFMRGKSGANVLTF. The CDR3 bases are TGTGCCAGCAGCTTAGGGTTTATGAGGGGCAAGTCTGGGGCCAACGTCCTGACTTTC.

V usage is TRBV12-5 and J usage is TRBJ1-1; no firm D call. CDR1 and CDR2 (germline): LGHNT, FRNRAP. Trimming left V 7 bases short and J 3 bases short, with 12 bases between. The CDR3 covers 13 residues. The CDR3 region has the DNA TGTGCTAGTGCCTCGCCCTGCGACACTGAAGCTTTCTTT. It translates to CASASPCDTEAFF.

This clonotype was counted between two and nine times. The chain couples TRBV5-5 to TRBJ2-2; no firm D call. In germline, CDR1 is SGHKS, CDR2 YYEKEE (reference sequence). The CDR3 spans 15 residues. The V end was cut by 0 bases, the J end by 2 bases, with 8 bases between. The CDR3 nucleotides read TGTGCCAGCAGCTTGGAAGGGTTAAACACCGGGGAGCTGTTTTTT. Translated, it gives CASSLEGLNTGELFF.

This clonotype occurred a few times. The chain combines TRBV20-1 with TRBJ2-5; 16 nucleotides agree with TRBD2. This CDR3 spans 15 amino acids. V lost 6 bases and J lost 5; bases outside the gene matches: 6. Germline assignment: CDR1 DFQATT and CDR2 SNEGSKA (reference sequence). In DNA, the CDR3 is TGCAGTGCCGGGACTAGCGGGGGGGCCGTGGAGACCCAGTACTTC. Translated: CSAGTSGGAVETQYF.

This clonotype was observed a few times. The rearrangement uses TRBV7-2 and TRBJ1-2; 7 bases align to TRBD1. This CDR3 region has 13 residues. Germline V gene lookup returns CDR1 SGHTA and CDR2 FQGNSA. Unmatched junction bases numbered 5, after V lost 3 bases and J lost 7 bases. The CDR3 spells CASSFEGALGYTF. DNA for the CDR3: TGTGCCAGCAGCTTCGAGGGGGCGCTTGGCTACACCTTC.

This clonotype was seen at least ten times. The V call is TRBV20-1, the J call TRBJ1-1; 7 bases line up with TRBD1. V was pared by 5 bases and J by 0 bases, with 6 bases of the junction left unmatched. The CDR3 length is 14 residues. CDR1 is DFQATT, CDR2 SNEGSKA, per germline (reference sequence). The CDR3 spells CSARSGTVNTEAFF. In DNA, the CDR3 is TGCAGTGCTCGATCCGGGACAGTGAACACTGAAGCTTTCTTT.